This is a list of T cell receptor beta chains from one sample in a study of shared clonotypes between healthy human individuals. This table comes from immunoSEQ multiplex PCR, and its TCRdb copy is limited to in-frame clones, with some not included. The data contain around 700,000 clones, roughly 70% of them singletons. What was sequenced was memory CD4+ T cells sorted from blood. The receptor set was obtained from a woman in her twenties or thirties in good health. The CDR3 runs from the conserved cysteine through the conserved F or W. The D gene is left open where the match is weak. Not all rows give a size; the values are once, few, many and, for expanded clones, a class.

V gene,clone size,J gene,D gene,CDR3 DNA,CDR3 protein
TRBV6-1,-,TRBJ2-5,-,TGTGCCAGCGGCTCCACATATCAAGAGACCCAGTACTTC,CASGSTYQETQYF
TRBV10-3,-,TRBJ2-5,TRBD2,TGTGCCATCAGTGTCGGGACTAGCGGGATGCAAGAGACCCAGTACTTC,CAISVGTSGMQETQYF
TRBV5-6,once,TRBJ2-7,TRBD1,TGTGCCAGCAGCTTGTGGGGGACAGGGGATACCTACGAGCAGTACTTC,CASSLWGTGDTYEQYF
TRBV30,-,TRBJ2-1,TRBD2,TGTGCCTGGAAAAGCTCGGGACTAGGGACTAATGAGCAGTTCTTC,CAWKSSGLGTNEQFF
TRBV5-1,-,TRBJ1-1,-,TGCGCCAGCAGCTTGTTAGAAGACACTGAAGCTTTCTTT,CASSLLEDTEAFF
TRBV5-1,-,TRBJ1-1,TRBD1,TGCGCCAGCGGGTCGGGACAGCCGAACACTGAAGCTTTCTTT,CASGSGQPNTEAFF
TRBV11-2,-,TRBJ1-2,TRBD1,TGTGCCAGCAGCTTAGCCTCCAAACCCAGGACAGGGGTTTGGTATGGCTACACCTTC,CASSLASKPRTGVWYGYTF
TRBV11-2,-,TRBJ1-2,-,TGTGCCAGCAGCTTAGCTCAGGGCCCGGGGGGCTACACCTTC,CASSLAQGPGGYTF
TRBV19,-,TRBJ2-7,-,TGTGCCAGTAGTGACCCGGCCATCGGCCCCTACGAGCAGTACTTC,CASSDPAIGPYEQYF
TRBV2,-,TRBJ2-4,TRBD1,TGTGCCAGCAAGGGGCAGGGGGTAGCCAAAAACATTCAGTACTTC,CASKGQGVAKNIQYF
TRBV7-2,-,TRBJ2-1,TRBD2,TGTGCCAGCAGCAACAGCGGGATTCAATACAATGAGCAGTTCTTC,CASSNSGIQYNEQFF
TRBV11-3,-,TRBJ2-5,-,TGTGCCAGCAGCTTAGTGTTAGAACCTGAGACCCAGTACTTC,CASSLVLEPETQYF
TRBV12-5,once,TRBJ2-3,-,TGTGCTAGTGGTTTAGGTCAAACGGATACGCAGTATTTT,CASGLGQTDTQYF
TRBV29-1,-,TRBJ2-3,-,TGCAGCGTTGAACGGGGTAGCGGCACAGATACGCAGTATTTT,CSVERGSGTDTQYF
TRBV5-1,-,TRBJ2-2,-,TGCGCCAGCAGCCGCCTCGGAGGTATGAGGGAGCTGTTTTTT,CASSRLGGMRELFF
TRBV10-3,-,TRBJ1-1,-,TGTGCCATCAGTGCCTACAAGAACACTGAAGCTTTCTTT,CAISAYKNTEAFF
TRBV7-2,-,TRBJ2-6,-,TGTGCCAGCAGCTTAGGTGGAGGGGCCAACGTCCTGACTTTC,CASSLGGGANVLTF
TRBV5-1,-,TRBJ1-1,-,TGCGCCAGCAGCCTCCAGGGGTACGGCACTGAAGCTTTCTTT,CASSLQGYGTEAFF
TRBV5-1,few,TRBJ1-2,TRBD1,TGCGCCAGCAGCTACGGGACAGTCTATGGCTACACCTTC,CASSYGTVYGYTF
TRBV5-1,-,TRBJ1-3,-,TGCGCCAGCAGCTCACAACCTGGGGTAACCTCTGGAAACACCATATATTTT,CASSSQPGVTSGNTIYF
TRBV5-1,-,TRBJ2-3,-,TGCGCCAGCAGCTTGGGGGTCCTTACTAGCACAGATACGCAGTATTTT,CASSLGVLTSTDTQYF
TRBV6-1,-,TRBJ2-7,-,TGTGCCAGCACCAACGGACATACCTACGAGCAGTACTTC,CASTNGHTYEQYF
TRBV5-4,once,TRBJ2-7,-,TGTGCCAGCAGCTTGGGATCTAGCGACTACGAGCAGTACTTC,CASSLGSSDYEQYF
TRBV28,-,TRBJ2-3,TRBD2,TGTGCCAGCACCACTAGACTAGCGGGATGGGGGGGAGATACGCAGTATTTT,CASTTRLAGWGGDTQYF
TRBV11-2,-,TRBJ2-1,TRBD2,TGTGCCAGCAGCTTAGATCCGGCGGGGGGCGGTCGGAATGAGCAGTTCTTC,CASSLDPAGGGRNEQFF
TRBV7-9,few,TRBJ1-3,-,TGTGCCAGCAGCTTTTTTGACAGCTCTGGAAACACCATATATTTT,CASSFFDSSGNTIYF
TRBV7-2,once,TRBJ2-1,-,TGTGCCAGCAGCTTAGAAGGAAGCTCCTACAATGAGCAGTTCTTC,CASSLEGSSYNEQFF
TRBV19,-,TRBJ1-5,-,TGTGCCAGTAGTACCCTACAGGTATCTATGGTGGGAAGCAATCAGCCCCAGCATTTT,CASSTLQVSMVGSNQPQHF
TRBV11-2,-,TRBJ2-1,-,TGTGCCAGCAGCTTAGGGGCAGGGGCCTACAATGAGCAGTTCTTC,CASSLGAGAYNEQFF
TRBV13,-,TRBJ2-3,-,TGTGCCAGCAGCTTCGTGGGCGACATATCGGGAGATACGCAGTATTTT,CASSFVGDISGDTQYF
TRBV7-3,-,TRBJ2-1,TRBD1,TGTGCCAGCAGCTTAGGGACAGGGAACAATGAGCAGTTCTTC,CASSLGTGNNEQFF
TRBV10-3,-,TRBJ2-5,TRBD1,TGTGCCATCAGTCCCGGGACAGAACAAGAGACCCAGTACTTC,CAISPGTEQETQYF
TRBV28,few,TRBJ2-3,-,TGTGCCAGCAGTCACCCGGCTGGGCCAGATACGCAGTATTTT,CASSHPAGPDTQYF
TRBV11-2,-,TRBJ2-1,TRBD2,TGTGCCAGCAGCTTAGATTCTAGCGGGACCAATGAGCAGTTCTTC,CASSLDSSGTNEQFF
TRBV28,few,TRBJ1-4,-,TGTGCCAGCAGTTTTGGGGGCACTAATGAAAAACTGTTTTTT,CASSFGGTNEKLFF
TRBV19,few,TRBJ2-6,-,TGTGCCAGTAGTGTTTCCGGGACGGACCTCGTCCTGACTTTC,CASSVSGTDLVLTF
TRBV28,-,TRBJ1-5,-,TGTGCCACCCGGGACGCCGGAATATTAGGTCAGCCCCAGCATTTT,CATRDAGILGQPQHF
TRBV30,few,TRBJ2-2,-,TGTGCCTGGAGTGCCTGGGCCTCGAACACCGGGGAGCTGTTTTTT,CAWSAWASNTGELFF
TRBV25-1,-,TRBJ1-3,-,TGTGCCAGCAGTGAATTCGGAGGTGGAAACACCATATATTTT,CASSEFGGGNTIYF
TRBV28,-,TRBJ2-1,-,TGTGCCAGCAGTTCCCGAGGTGGGGCCTTCGACAGCGAGCAGTTCTTC,CASSSRGGAFDSEQFF
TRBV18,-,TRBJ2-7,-,TGTGCCAGCTCACCACAGACCCGCGAGCAGTACTTC,CASSPQTREQYF
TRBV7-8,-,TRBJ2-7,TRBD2,TGTGCCAGCAGCTTAGTTCGGCGGGAGGGCCCCACCTACGAGCAGTACTTC,CASSLVRREGPTYEQYF
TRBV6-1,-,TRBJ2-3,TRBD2,TGTGCCAGCAGTGAAGAGCGGGGACTTAGCACAGATACGCAGTATTTT,CASSEERGLSTDTQYF
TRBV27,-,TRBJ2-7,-,TGTGCCAGCAGTCCCTGGAGGGCCCCGGGGGAGCAGTACTTC,CASSPWRAPGEQYF
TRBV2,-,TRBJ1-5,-,TGTGCCAGCACGGTGGAGGGCCGTCAGCCCCAGCATTTT,CASTVEGRQPQHF
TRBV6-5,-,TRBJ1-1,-,TGTGCCAGCAGCCCCACAGGGCTGAACACTGAAGCTTTCTTT,CASSPTGLNTEAFF
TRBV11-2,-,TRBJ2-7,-,TGTGCCAGCAGCTTACAGGGGGGCGAGCAGTACTTC,CASSLQGGEQYF
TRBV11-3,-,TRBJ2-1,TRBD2,TGTGCCAGCAGCTTAATACCCCCCAGCGGGGGGGGGTGCAATGAGCAGTTCTTC,CASSLIPPSGGGCNEQFF
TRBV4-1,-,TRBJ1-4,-,TGCGCCAGCAGCCAAGATGTGAACAGTGGAGGTGGGGAAAAACTGTTTTTT,CASSQDVNSGGGEKLFF
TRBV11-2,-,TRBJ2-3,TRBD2,TGTGCCAGCAGCTTAGGGGAACTAGCGTCGGATACGCAGTATTTT,CASSLGELASDTQYF
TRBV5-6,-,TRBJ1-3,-,TGTGCCAGCAGATTAGGACGGCTGGGAGGAAACACCATATATTTT,CASRLGRLGGNTIYF
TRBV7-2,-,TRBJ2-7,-,TGTGCCAGCAGCTTACCGGGGGCTAGCTCCTACGAGCAGTACTTC,CASSLPGASSYEQYF
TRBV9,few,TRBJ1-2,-,TGTGCCAGCAGCGAGGCCGGACAACTTGACAACTATGGCTACACCTTC,CASSEAGQLDNYGYTF
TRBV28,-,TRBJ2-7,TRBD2,TGTGCCGACTGGACTAGCGGGTTATCCTACGAGCAGTACTTC,CADWTSGLSYEQYF